This T cell receptor beta chain was captured by sequencing in a study of OX40 agonist ivuxolimab in advanced cancers. The assay was immunoSEQ multiplex PCR, and TCRdb's table has in-frame clones only and misses some. Among roughly 90,000 clones listed, around 88% were seen once. This CDR3 is 14 amino acids long. J gave up 6 bases and V 8 bases, and 7 bases lay outside the gene matches. The germline V gene encodes CDR1 ENHRY and CDR2 SYGVKD. The gene calls are TRBV10-3 and TRBJ1-6, with 7 bases fitting TRBD1. The TCR sequence derives from an adult with an advanced solid tumor such as melanoma, head and neck, liver or kidney cancer. This material consisted of CD4+ or CD8+ T cells sorted from blood, taken in a trial of the OX40 agonist ivuxolimab. CDR3 in amino acids: CAIHEGARNSPLHF. The CDR3 DNA reads TGTGCCATCCACGAGGGGGCACGTAATTCACCCCTCCACTTT.